The entry that follows covers one T cell receptor (beta chain) sequence. Antigen: not known. Extraction and reverse transcription of RNA yielded cDNA as the sequencing template. Measured with immunoSEQ multiplex PCR; TCRdb has only the in-frame clones, and not every one. The sample shows about 99,000 clones, 85% to 90% of them seen only once. This sample is drawn from a study of CD8+ T cells in alopecia areata. Study-level results: Many expanded lesional clones persisted in scalp and blood during tofacitinib treatment. Expanded CD8+ clones among the top 100, as well as scalp clonality, were significantly decreased by tofacitinib.

Treatment given: oral pan-JAK inhibitor, 5-10 mg twice daily. Sorting from PBMCs produced CD4+ and CD8+ T cells. Per the germline V gene, CDR1 is MNHEY and CDR2 is SVGAGI. Losses at the gene ends were 10 bases for V and 5 bases for J; bases not matched to a gene: 8. The CDR3 runs 12 residues. Sequenced material: CD8+ T cells sorted from blood, taken between weeks 30 and 35, from a patient treated with tofacitinib. The TCR originated in a human donor with alopecia areata. This chain links TRBV6-5 with TRBJ2-7; 7 bases map to TRBD1. DNA for the CDR3: TGTGCCACGCGACAGGGTTCCCACGAGCAGTACTTC. Amino acids: CATRQGSHEQYF.